The 26 T cell receptor beta chains given below trace back to one sample, sequenced in a study of blood T cell repertoires in COVID-19. Sequenced by immunoSEQ multiplex PCR; TCRdb stores in-frame clones only, minus some. The sample comprises about 140,000 clones, roughly 80% of which are singletons, and 10% to 11% rests with the top ten. The material sequenced was peripheral blood. The receptors originated from a man aged 60 to 75 who had recovered from COVID-19.

The rearrangement uses TRBV5-1 and TRBJ2-7, with a tentative D call TRBD1 (6 bases). Germline V lookup: CDR1 SGHRS, CDR2 YFSETQ. The V gene lost 3 bases and the J gene lost 9 bases, with 19 bases spanning the gap. The CDR3 runs to 14 residues. This CDR3 reads CASSSGTGQIRQYF. CDR3 coding DNA: TGCGCCAGCAGCTCGGGAACAGGGCAAATTCGGCAGTACTTC.

The chain has TRBV7-9 and TRBJ2-3; D may be TRBD2 (6 bases). With 1 base removed from V and 6 bases from J, the gap between germline ends came to 14 bases. Germline loops: CDR1 SEHNR, CDR2 FQNEAQ (reference sequence). This CDR3 spans 15 amino acids. CDR3 in DNA: TGTGCCAGCAGCTTAGGCGGGGCCAGTGATGATACGCAGTATTTT. It codes for CASSLGGASDDTQYF.

This clone was seen once. V and J are TRBV7-9 and TRBJ1-4, with D unclear. V was trimmed by 5 bases and J by 8 bases, leaving 18 bases between them. Germline CDR1 SEHNR, CDR2 FQNEAQ (reference sequence). The CDR3 consists of 15 residues. DNA of the CDR3: TGTGCCAGCAGCCCCAGGATCGGAGGGCAAGAAAAACTGTTTTTT. Protein sequence: CASSPRIGGQEKLFF.

J is TRBJ2-1 and V is TRBV27; D is possibly TRBD2 (6 bases). The CDR3 consists of 16 residues. V was clipped by 1 base and J by 2 bases, with 12 bases between them. The germline V gene has CDR1 MNHEY and CDR2 SMNVEV (reference sequence). The CDR3 is CASSLLAGSTYNEQFF. The CDR3 nucleotides are TGTGCCAGCAGTTTATTGGCGGGGTCTACCTACAATGAGCAGTTCTTC.

The J gene is TRBJ2-7, the V gene TRBV9; 12 nucleotides match TRBD1. The CDR3 has 15 residues. Germline lookup yields CDR1 SGDLS and CDR2 YYNGEE. V shed 4 bases and J 3 bases; nucleotides not matched to a gene: 5. CDR3 residues: CASSPGTGGGYEQYF. As DNA, the CDR3 is TGTGCCAGCAGCCCGGGGACAGGGGGCGGCTACGAGCAGTACTTC. Complete variable domain (other parts from reference TRBV9 and TRBJ2-7): DSGVTQTPKHLITATGQRVTLRCSPRSGDLSVYWYQQSLDQGLQFLIQYYNGEERAKGNILERFSAQQFPDLHSELNLSSLELGDSALYFCASSPGTGGGYEQYFGPGTRLTVT.

The V and J genes are TRBV5-1 and TRBJ2-3; TRBD1 is a possible D gene (7 bases). The CDR3 is made up of 16 amino acids. Trimming shortened V by 4 bases and J by 8 bases, and 23 bases separated the two germline ends. CDR1 SGHRS and CDR2 YFSETQ come from the germline V gene. For the CDR3, the DNA is TGCGCCAGCAGCCCGGATGGACAGGCCCTGCGGGGTACGCAGTATTTT. Translation gives CASSPDGQALRGTQYF. Complete variable domain (other parts from reference TRBV5-1 and TRBJ2-3): KAGVTQTPRYLIKTRGQQVTLSCSPISGHRSVSWYQQTPGQGLQFLFEYFSETQRNKGNFPGRFSGRQFSNSRSEMNVSTLELGDSALYLCASSPDGQALRGTQYFGPGTRLTVL.

This clone was seen only once. This CDR3 is CASSLGDRTYEQYF. The CDR3 DNA reads as TGTGCCAGCAGCCTGGGGGACAGGACCTACGAGCAGTACTTC. This chain joins TRBV7-2 and TRBJ2-7; 8 nucleotides line up with TRBD1. There are 14 residues in the CDR3. Germline V gives CDR1 SGHTA, CDR2 FQGNSA. With 5 bases clipped from V and 2 bases from J, the junction kept 5 bases outside the gene matches. Combining the CDR3 with reference TRBV7-2 and TRBJ2-7 gives the whole variable domain GAGVSQSPSNKVTEKGKDVELRCDPISGHTALYWYRQSLGQGLEFLIYFQGNSAPDKSGLPSDRFSAERTGGSVSTLTIQRTQQEDSAVYLCASSLGDRTYEQYFGPGTRLTVT.

This chain joins TRBV7-9 and TRBJ2-7; possibly TRBD1 for D (5 bases). There are 15 residues in the CDR3. Germline CDR1 and CDR2: SEHNR and FQNEAQ (reference sequence). Deletions cut 7 bases from V and 4 bases from J, with 20 bases between. CDR3 bases: TGTGCCAGCACCAAAACAGGCGCCGCAGCATACGAGCAGTACTTC. It yields the protein CASTKTGAAAYEQYF. Full variable domain (rest looked up from reference TRBV7-9 and TRBJ2-7): DTGVSQNPRHKITKRGQNVTFRCDPISEHNRLYWYRQTLGQGPEFLTYFQNEAQLEKSRLLSDRFSAERPKGSFSTLEIQRTEQGDSAMYLCASTKTGAAAYEQYFGPGTRLTVT.

CDR3 loop: CASTSDPYDHEQYF. Here the CDR3 DNA reads TGTGCCAGTACTAGTGACCCCTACGACCACGAGCAGTACTTC. The V call is TRBV19, the J call TRBJ2-7, with D unclear. This CDR3 is built from 14 residues. Trimming cost V 7 bases and J 5 bases, with 18 bases left between them. Germline lookup yields CDR1 LNHDA and CDR2 SQIVND (reference sequence).

A few counts support this clone. The chain employs TRBV7-9 and TRBJ2-2, with 13 bases fitting TRBD2. CDR3 length: 18 amino acids. V dropped 5 bases and J dropped 4; count of bases not matched to a gene: 10. Germline-derived CDR1 and CDR2 are SEHNR and FQNEAQ (reference sequence). CDR3 sequence reads: CASSPRRTSGSGTGELFF. CDR3 DNA: TGTGCCAGCAGCCCCAGGCGGACTAGCGGGAGTGGCACCGGGGAGCTGTTTTTT.

Concerning this clone itself: The identical CDR3 is also encoded by other nucleotide sequences in the sample. The V gene is TRBV4-3, the J gene TRBJ1-1; D is possibly TRBD1 (5 bases). Per the germline V gene, CDR1 is LGHNA and CDR2 is YSLEER. Trimming cost V 0 bases and J 4 bases, with 12 bases left between them. The CDR3 is 15 amino acids. The CDR3 sequence: CASSQDEGRGTEAFF. For the CDR3, the DNA is TGCGCCAGCAGCCAAGATGAAGGGAGGGGCACTGAAGCTTTCTTT.

The chain is built from TRBV5-8 and TRBJ2-5; the match to TRBD2 covers 11 bases. This CDR3 spans 17 amino acids. Germline V gene data show CDR1 as SGHTS and CDR2 as YDEGEE. The V gene end was trimmed by 0 bases and the J gene end by 4 bases; junction bases not matched to a gene: 8. CDR3 protein: CASSLELAGVGPETQYF. The CDR3 nucleotides are TGTGCCAGCAGCTTGGAACTAGCGGGAGTCGGCCCAGAGACCCAGTACTTC.

The V and J genes are TRBV5-1 and TRBJ2-7, with 7 bases identical to TRBD1. Germline V CDR1 and CDR2: SGHRS, YFSETQ. V was clipped by 4 bases and J by 2 bases; unmatched bases: 15. CDR3 size: 17 residues. CDR3 region: CASSLGRGTAGTYEQYF. In DNA, the CDR3 is TGCGCCAGCAGCCTGGGCCGAGGGACAGCCGGAACCTACGAGCAGTACTTC.

The chain recombines TRBV4-1 with TRBJ1-5, with no clear D. The CDR3 length is 14 residues. V was trimmed by 0 bases and J by 3 bases, leaving 6 bases between them. CDR1 and CDR2 from the germline V gene are MGHRA and YSYEKL. CDR3 bases: TGCGCCAGCAGCCAAGACAGGAACAATCAGCCCCAGCATTTT. Translating gives CASSQDRNNQPQHF.

V and J are TRBV18 and TRBJ2-3; the match to TRBD2 covers 10 bases. CDR3 length: 15 amino acids. Germline CDR1 and CDR2: KGHSH and LQKENI. With V trimmed by 2 bases and J by 4 bases, 3 bases remained unmatched. The CDR3 region is CASSPVLAGADTQYF. The DNA of the CDR3 is TGTGCCAGCTCACCAGTCCTAGCGGGAGCAGATACGCAGTATTTT.

The chain uses TRBV7-9 and TRBJ1-1, with 9 bases identical to TRBD1. Per germline, CDR1 SEHNR and CDR2 FQNEAQ (reference sequence). Trimming removed 6 bases from V and 10 bases from J; junction bases left unmatched: 9. The CDR3 length is 13 residues. CDR3 bases: TGTGCCAGCAGAATGGGACAGGGCGTAGGAGCTTTCTTT. Its protein is CASRMGQGVGAFF.

This clone was picked up a small number of times. J is TRBJ1-2 and V is TRBV5-4, with 8 bases fitting TRBD1. The junction had 5 bases not matched to a gene; V was cut back by 3 bases and J by 7 bases. CDR1 and CDR2 (germline): SGHNT, YYREEE (reference sequence). CDR3 length equals 13 residues. The CDR3 nucleotides read TGTGCCAGCAGCTCCAGGGGGCAGGGTGGCTACACCTTC. Translating gives CASSSRGQGGYTF.

V and J are TRBV24-1 and TRBJ2-6, with a weak D call TRBD2 (5 bases). There are 18 residues in the CDR3. Trimming took off 5 bases at V and 0 bases at J, with 16 bases between the two ends. Germline V gene lookup returns CDR1 KGHDR and CDR2 SFDVKD. The CDR3: CATSGRGPLASGANVLTF. In DNA form, the CDR3 reads TGTGCCACCAGTGGTCGGGGTCCGCTCGCCTCTGGGGCCAACGTCCTGACTTTC.

The chain employs TRBV5-1 and TRBJ2-3, with a tentative D call TRBD1 (5 bases). With 0 bases removed from V and 2 bases from J, the gap between germline ends came to 7 bases. The CDR3 loop spans 14 amino acids. Germline V gives CDR1 SGHRS, CDR2 YFSETQ. The chain's CDR3 is CASSLGQPTDTQYF. In DNA, the CDR3 is TGCGCCAGCAGCTTGGGACAGCCCACAGATACGCAGTATTTT.

This clone was counted a single time. The gene calls are TRBV7-2 and TRBJ1-1; 7 nucleotides line up with TRBD1. The CDR3 is 12 residues long. V dropped 1 base and J dropped 7; count of bases not matched to a gene: 0. Germline-derived CDR1 and CDR2 are SGHTA and FQGNSA. The CDR3 spells CASSLGTGEAFF. Written as DNA, the CDR3 is TGTGCCAGCAGCTTAGGGACAGGTGAAGCTTTCTTT.

CDR3 residues: CASSISGGAGTEAFF. CDR3 nucleotides: TGTGCCAGTAGTATATCAGGGGGCGCAGGCACTGAAGCTTTCTTT. The rearrangement links TRBV19 to TRBJ1-1; 8 positions agree with TRBD1. The CDR3 spans 15 residues. V shed 2 bases, J shed 4 bases, and the junction held 6 bases outside the gene matches. The germline V gene encodes CDR1 LNHDA and CDR2 SQIVND (reference sequence).

This clone came up once. This rearrangement joins TRBV5-1 to TRBJ2-1; D might be TRBD1 (5 bases). The CDR3 length is 16 residues. Germline values: CDR1 SGHRS, CDR2 YFSETQ. Trimming removed 2 bases at V and 1 base at J, with 13 bases between. The CDR3, as DNA: TGCGCCAGCAGCTTATCCCCAGGGAATTCCTACAATGAGCAGTTCTTC. Translation gives CASSLSPGNSYNEQFF. The complete variable domain, with remaining parts taken from reference TRBV5-1 and TRBJ2-1, reads KAGVTQTPRYLIKTRGQQVTLSCSPISGHRSVSWYQQTPGQGLQFLFEYFSETQRNKGNFPGRFSGRQFSNSRSEMNVSTLELGDSALYLCASSLSPGNSYNEQFFGPGTRLTVL.

The J gene is TRBJ2-5, the V gene TRBV5-4, with D tentatively TRBD1 (5 bases). Looked up from germline, CDR1 is SGHNT and CDR2 is YYREEE (reference sequence). The CDR3 is 15 amino acids. V lost 2 bases and J lost 4, with 15 bases in between. The CDR3 sequence is CASSLPSLGAETQYF. Written as DNA, the CDR3 is TGTGCCAGCAGCTTACCGAGCCTTGGGGCAGAGACCCAGTACTTC.

V usage is TRBV27 and J usage is TRBJ1-2; TRBD1 agrees at 10 bases. The CDR3 has 14 residues. Germline V gene sequence: CDR1 MNHEY, CDR2 SMNVEV (reference sequence). V trimming: 6 bases; J trimming: 5 bases; junction bases outside the gene matches: 6. This chain's CDR3 is CASSRQGAVYGYTF. The CDR3 nucleotides are TGTGCCAGCAGCCGACAGGGGGCGGTTTATGGCTACACCTTC.

The gene calls are TRBV4-3 and TRBJ1-3; TRBD1 is a possible D gene (6 bases). V was trimmed by 4 bases and J by 3 bases, leaving 13 bases between them. CDR1 and CDR2 from the germline V gene are LGHNA and YSLEER. The CDR3 has 15 amino acids. Here the CDR3 DNA reads TGCGCCAGCAGCCGGGCAAGAGGGGGTGGAAACACCATATATTTT. Residues: CASSRARGGGNTIYF.

This chain joins TRBV4-3 and TRBJ2-7, with D maybe TRBD2 (6 bases). CDR3 size: 15 residues. V lost 1 base, J lost 5 bases, and 15 bases lay in between. CDR1 and CDR2 (germline): LGHNA, YSLEER. CDR3 region: CASSQGVAGFHEQYF. CDR3 DNA sequence: TGCGCCAGCAGCCAAGGCGTTGCGGGGTTCCACGAGCAGTACTTC.